This T cell receptor (beta chain) is drawn from a study of blood T cell repertoires in COVID-19. Study in general: Acute and convalescent COVID-19 samples came from the United States, Italy and Spain. Sample material is recorded as cDNA or gDNA derived from T cells, B-cell-depleted T cells, or PBMCs.

This CDR3 contains 14 residues. V gave up 3 bases and J gave up 1 base, with 10 bases separating them. Germline CDR1 reads SGDLS; CDR2 reads YYNGEE. Authors' processing steps: Amplification with reference gene primers provided the estimates of nucleated cell counts. The data were produced by immunoSEQ multiplex PCR, yet TCRdb's version contains in-frame clones alone and is incomplete. Clonal size and the V and J genes are those of that table, whereas D and trimming came from the DNA. This table has more than 150,000 clones, roughly 83% appearing once. The TCR sequence derives from a woman in her sixties or seventies with acute or convalescent COVID-19. Sequencing was carried out using peripheral blood. The rearrangement joins TRBV9 to TRBJ1-1; D not resolved. DNA of the CDR3: TGTGCCAGCAGCGAGCAGGCGTCGAACACTGAAGCTTTCTTT. Its protein product is CASSEQASNTEAFF. The complete variable domain, with remaining parts taken from reference TRBV9 and TRBJ1-1, reads DSGVTQTPKHLITATGQRVTLRCSPRSGDLSVYWYQQSLDQGLQFLIQYYNGEERAKGNILERFSAQQFPDLHSELNLSSLELGDSALYFCASSEQASNTEAFFGQGTRLTVV.